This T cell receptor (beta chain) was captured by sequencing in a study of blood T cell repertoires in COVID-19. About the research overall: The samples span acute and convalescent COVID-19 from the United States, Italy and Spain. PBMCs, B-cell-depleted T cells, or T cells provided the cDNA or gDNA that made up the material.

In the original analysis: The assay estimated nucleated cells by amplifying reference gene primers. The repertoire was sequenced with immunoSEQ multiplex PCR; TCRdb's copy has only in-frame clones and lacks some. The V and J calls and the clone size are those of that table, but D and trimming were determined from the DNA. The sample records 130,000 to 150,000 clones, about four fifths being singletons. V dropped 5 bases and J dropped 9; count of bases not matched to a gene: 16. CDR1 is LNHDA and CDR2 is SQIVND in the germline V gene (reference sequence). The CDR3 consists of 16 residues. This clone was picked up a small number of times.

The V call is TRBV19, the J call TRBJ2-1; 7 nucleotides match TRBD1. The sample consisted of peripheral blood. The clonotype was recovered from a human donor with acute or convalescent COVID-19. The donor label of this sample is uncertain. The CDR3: CASSPSVAGGTIEQFF. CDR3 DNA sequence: TGTGCCAGTAGTCCCTCAGTGGCAGGGGGTACGATTGAGCAGTTCTTC.